Listed below are T cell receptor beta chains from one sample, sequenced in a study of graft-versus-host responses after intestinal transplantation. These receptors' targets are unknown. The method was immunoSEQ multiplex PCR; TCRdb's version includes in-frame clones alone and lacks a portion of them. The sample consists of more than 90,000 clones, 90% to 95% of them appearing once. The specimen comprised unstimulated CD4+ T cells sorted from spleen or lymph node cells, sampled before transplant. The receptors here all came from a human donor who was the organ donor for an intestinal transplant. CDR3s include the opening cysteine and the closing phenylalanine or tryptophan. Fields, in order: clone size, D gene, V gene, J gene, CDR3 protein, CDR3 DNA. The D gene is left open where the match is weak. Expanded clones get a size class; other rows say once, few or many, or leave the size out.

clone size: .
D gene: TRBD1
V gene: TRBV7-3
J gene: TRBJ1-1
CDR3 protein: CASSLIPTGMNTEAFF
CDR3 DNA: TGTGCCAGCAGCTTAATCCCGACAGGGATGAACACTGAAGCTTTCTTT

clone size: .
D gene: .
V gene: TRBV7-9
J gene: TRBJ2-3
CDR3 protein: CASSLAGGGDTQYF
CDR3 DNA: TGTGCCAGCAGCTTAGCGGGAGGGGGAGATACGCAGTATTTT

clone size: .
D gene: .
V gene: TRBV29-1
J gene: TRBJ2-2
CDR3 protein: CSAWLSIHTGELFF
CDR3 DNA: TGCAGCGCGTGGTTATCAATCCACACCGGGGAGCTGTTTTTT

clone size: .
D gene: TRBD1
V gene: TRBV27
J gene: TRBJ1-2
CDR3 protein: CASSLDRGYGYTF
CDR3 DNA: TGTGCCAGCAGTTTAGACAGGGGGTATGGCTACACCTTC

clone size: .
D gene: .
V gene: TRBV30
J gene: TRBJ2-3
CDR3 protein: CAWSVRGRSWATDTQYF
CDR3 DNA: TGTGCCTGGAGTGTCAGGGGGAGGTCATGGGCCACAGATACGCAGTATTTT

clone size: once
D gene: TRBD1
V gene: TRBV5-6
J gene: TRBJ2-7
CDR3 protein: CASSLRDRVGEQYF
CDR3 DNA: TGTGCCAGCAGCTTGAGGGACAGGGTAGGCGAGCAGTACTTC

clone size: .
D gene: .
V gene: TRBV7-9
J gene: TRBJ1-2
CDR3 protein: CASSLTTVGPGYTF
CDR3 DNA: TGTGCCAGCAGCTTAACGACAGTAGGCCCTGGCTACACCTTC

clone size: .
D gene: .
V gene: TRBV7-2
J gene: TRBJ1-2
CDR3 protein: CASSPTVGANYGYTF
CDR3 DNA: TGTGCCAGCAGCCCCACAGTGGGGGCTAACTATGGCTACACCTTC

clone size: .
D gene: TRBD2
V gene: TRBV7-9
J gene: TRBJ2-3
CDR3 protein: CASTKAGDMSTDTQYF
CDR3 DNA: TGTGCCAGCACCAAAGCGGGAGATATGAGCACAGATACGCAGTATTTT

clone size: .
D gene: .
V gene: TRBV4-3
J gene: TRBJ2-7
CDR3 protein: CASSQSAVRPYEQYF
CDR3 DNA: TGCGCCAGCAGCCAGTCAGCGGTACGACCCTACGAGCAGTACTTC

clone size: .
D gene: TRBD1
V gene: TRBV28
J gene: TRBJ2-7
CDR3 protein: CASRPGGGYEQYF
CDR3 DNA: TGTGCCAGCAGACCAGGGGGCGGCTACGAGCAGTACTTC

clone size: .
D gene: .
V gene: TRBV7-2
J gene: TRBJ2-1
CDR3 protein: CASSLETLVYEQFF
CDR3 DNA: TGTGCCAGCAGCTTAGAAACACTAGTTTATGAGCAGTTCTTC

clone size: .
D gene: TRBD2
V gene: TRBV28
J gene: TRBJ2-5
CDR3 protein: CASSPRLAGGETQYF
CDR3 DNA: TGTGCCAGCAGTCCCCGACTAGCGGGAGGAGAGACCCAGTACTTC

clone size: .
D gene: TRBD1
V gene: TRBV6-5
J gene: TRBJ1-2
CDR3 protein: CASSGGTGGLGGYTF
CDR3 DNA: TGTGCCAGCAGTGGGGGGACAGGGGGATTAGGTGGCTACACCTTC

clone size: .
D gene: .
V gene: TRBV19
J gene: TRBJ1-2
CDR3 protein: CASSSTVGWWGYTF
CDR3 DNA: TGTGCCAGTAGTTCGACAGTGGGCTGGTGGGGCTACACCTTC

clone size: .
D gene: .
V gene: TRBV28
J gene: TRBJ2-2
CDR3 protein: CASSLRVTGELFF
CDR3 DNA: TGTGCCAGCAGCCTCAGGGTAACCGGGGAGCTGTTTTTT

clone size: .
D gene: .
V gene: TRBV7-9
J gene: TRBJ2-3
CDR3 protein: CASSLLAVSTDTQYF
CDR3 DNA: TGTGCCAGCAGCTTGTTGGCGGTTAGCACAGATACGCAGTATTTT

clone size: .
D gene: TRBD1
V gene: TRBV2
J gene: TRBJ2-6
CDR3 protein: CASSATGAGANVLTF
CDR3 DNA: TGTGCCAGCAGCGCCACAGGGGCTGGGGCCAACGTCCTGACTTTC

clone size: .
D gene: .
V gene: TRBV20-1
J gene: TRBJ2-5
CDR3 protein: CSASGHPAQYF
CDR3 DNA: TGCAGTGCTTCGGGACACCCGGCCCAGTACTTC

clone size: .
D gene: TRBD2
V gene: TRBV4-1
J gene: TRBJ2-2
CDR3 protein: CASILVGLAGGEPNTGELFF
CDR3 DNA: TGCGCCAGCATTCTCGTCGGACTAGCGGGAGGGGAACCTAACACCGGGGAGCTGTTTTTT

clone size: .
D gene: .
V gene: TRBV25-1
J gene: TRBJ2-1
CDR3 protein: CASSLGGRQFF
CDR3 DNA: TGTGCCAGCAGCCTAGGGGGGCGGCAGTTCTTC

clone size: .
D gene: .
V gene: TRBV5-5
J gene: TRBJ1-2
CDR3 protein: CASSLAAENYGYTF
CDR3 DNA: TGTGCCAGCAGCTTGGCTGCGGAGAACTATGGCTACACCTTC

clone size: few
D gene: TRBD1
V gene: TRBV5-6
J gene: TRBJ2-7
CDR3 protein: CASSPGDRGYEQYF
CDR3 DNA: TGTGCCAGCAGCCCTGGGGACAGGGGATACGAGCAGTACTTC

clone size: once
D gene: .
V gene: TRBV5-1
J gene: TRBJ2-7
CDR3 protein: CASSYSTGIAYEQYF
CDR3 DNA: TGCGCCAGCAGCTATTCGACCGGGATCGCCTACGAGCAGTACTTC

clone size: .
D gene: .
V gene: TRBV7-2
J gene: TRBJ1-2
CDR3 protein: CASSLAALYGYTF
CDR3 DNA: TGTGCCAGCAGCTTAGCGGCGCTCTATGGCTACACCTTC

clone size: .
D gene: TRBD2
V gene: TRBV5-1
J gene: TRBJ2-3
CDR3 protein: CASSLGRSSSGSTDTQYF
CDR3 DNA: TGCGCCAGCAGCTTGGGCCGGTCATCTAGCGGGAGCACAGATACGCAGTATTTT

clone size: .
D gene: TRBD1
V gene: TRBV5-1
J gene: TRBJ2-3
CDR3 protein: CASSFLQGAEDTQYF
CDR3 DNA: TGCGCCAGCAGCTTTCTACAGGGGGCGGAAGATACGCAGTATTTT